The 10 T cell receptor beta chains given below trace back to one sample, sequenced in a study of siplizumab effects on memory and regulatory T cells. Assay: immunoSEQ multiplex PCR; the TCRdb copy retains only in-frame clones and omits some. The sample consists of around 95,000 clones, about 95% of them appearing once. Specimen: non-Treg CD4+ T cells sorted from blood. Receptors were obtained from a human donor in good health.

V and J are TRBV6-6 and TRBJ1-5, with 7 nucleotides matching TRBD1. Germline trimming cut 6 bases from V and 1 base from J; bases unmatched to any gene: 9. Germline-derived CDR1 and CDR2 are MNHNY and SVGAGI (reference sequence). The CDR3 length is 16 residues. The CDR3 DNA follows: TGTGCCAGCAGACTCGGACAGGACTGGAGCAATCAGCCCCAGCATTTT. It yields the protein CASRLGQDWSNQPQHF.

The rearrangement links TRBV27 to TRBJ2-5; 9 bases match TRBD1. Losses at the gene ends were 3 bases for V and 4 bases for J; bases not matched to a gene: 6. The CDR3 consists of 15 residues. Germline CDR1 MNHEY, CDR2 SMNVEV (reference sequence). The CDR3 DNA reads TGTGCCAGCAGTTTTTGGGGACAGGGTTCAGAGACCCAGTACTTC. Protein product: CASSFWGQGSETQYF.

The CDR3 nucleotides are TGCGCCAGCAGCTTGGAGGGACTAGCGGGAGGAGGATCGGATACGCAGTATTTT. It yields the protein CASSLEGLAGGGSDTQYF. This rearrangement joins TRBV5-1 to TRBJ2-3; the match to TRBD2 covers 15 bases. With 0 bases clipped from V and 6 bases from J, the junction kept 8 bases outside the gene matches. CDR1 is SGHRS and CDR2 is YFSETQ in the germline V gene. The CDR3 loop spans 18 amino acids.

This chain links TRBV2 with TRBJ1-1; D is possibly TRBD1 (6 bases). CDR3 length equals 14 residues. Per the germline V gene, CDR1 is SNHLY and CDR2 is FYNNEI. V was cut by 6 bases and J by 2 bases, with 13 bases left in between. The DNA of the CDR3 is TGTGCCAGCAGATTGGACAGCACCAACACTGAAGCTTTCTTT. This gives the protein CASRLDSTNTEAFF.

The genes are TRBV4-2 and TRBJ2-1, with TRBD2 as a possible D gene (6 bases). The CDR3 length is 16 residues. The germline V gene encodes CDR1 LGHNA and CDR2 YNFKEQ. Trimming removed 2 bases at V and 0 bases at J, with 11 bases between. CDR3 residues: CASSQSGSSSYNEQFF. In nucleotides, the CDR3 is TGTGCCAGCAGCCAAAGCGGGTCGAGCTCCTACAATGAGCAGTTCTTC.

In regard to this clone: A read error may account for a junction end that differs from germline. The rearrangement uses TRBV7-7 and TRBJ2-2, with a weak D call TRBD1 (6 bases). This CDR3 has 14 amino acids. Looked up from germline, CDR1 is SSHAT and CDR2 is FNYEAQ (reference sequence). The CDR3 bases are TGTGCTAGCAGTCAGGGGCCAGGGGATGGGGAGCTGTTTTTT. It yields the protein CASSQGPGDGELFF.

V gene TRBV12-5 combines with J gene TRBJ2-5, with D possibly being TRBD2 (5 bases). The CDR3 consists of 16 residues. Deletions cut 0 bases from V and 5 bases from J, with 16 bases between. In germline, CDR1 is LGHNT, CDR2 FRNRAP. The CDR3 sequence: CASGLVLGGPQETQYF. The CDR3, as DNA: TGTGCTAGTGGTTTGGTACTTGGCGGGCCCCAGGAGACCCAGTACTTC.

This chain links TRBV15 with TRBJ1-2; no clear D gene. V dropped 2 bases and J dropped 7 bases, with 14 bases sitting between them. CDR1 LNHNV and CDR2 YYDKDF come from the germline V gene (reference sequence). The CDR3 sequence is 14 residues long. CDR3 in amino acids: CATSRPLAGTGYTF. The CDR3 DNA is TGTGCCACCAGCAGACCTCTGGCGGGTACTGGCTACACCTTC.

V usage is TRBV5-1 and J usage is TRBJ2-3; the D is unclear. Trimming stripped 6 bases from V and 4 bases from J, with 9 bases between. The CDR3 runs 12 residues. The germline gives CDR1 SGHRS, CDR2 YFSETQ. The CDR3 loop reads CASMLDSDTQYF. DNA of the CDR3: TGCGCCAGCATGCTGGATTCAGATACGCAGTATTTT.

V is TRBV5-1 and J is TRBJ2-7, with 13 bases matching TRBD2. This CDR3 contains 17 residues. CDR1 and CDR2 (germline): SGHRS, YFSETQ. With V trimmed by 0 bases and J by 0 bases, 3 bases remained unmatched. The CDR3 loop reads CASSLAGTSGDSYEQYF. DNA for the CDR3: TGCGCCAGCAGCTTGGCGGGGACTAGCGGGGACTCCTACGAGCAGTACTTC.